These 14 T cell receptor beta chains were sequenced from one sample in a study of blood T cell repertoires in COVID-19. The assay was immunoSEQ multiplex PCR, and TCRdb's table has in-frame clones only and misses some. The sample lists 150,000 to 200,000 clones, around 79% occurring once. Specimen: peripheral blood. Receptors were obtained from a man in his fifties or sixties who had recovered from COVID-19.

V and J are TRBV30 and TRBJ2-5; tentative D call: TRBD2 (6 bases). Trimming cost V 4 bases and J 2 bases, with 14 bases left between them. This CDR3 contains 14 residues. Germline V lookup: CDR1 GTSNPN, CDR2 SVGIG (reference sequence). CDR3 protein: CAWNAAGPQETQYF. In nucleotides, the CDR3 is TGTGCCTGGAACGCAGCGGGCCCACAAGAGACCCAGTACTTC.

The chain has TRBV5-4 and TRBJ2-3; D is undetermined. With 1 base removed from V and 1 base from J, the gap between germline ends came to 10 bases. Germline CDR1 and CDR2: SGHNT and YYREEE (reference sequence). The CDR3 totals 15 residues. The CDR3 bases are TGTGCCAGCAGCTTGCCAAGAACGGGCACAGATACGCAGTATTTT. It is translated as CASSLPRTGTDTQYF.

This rearrangement joins TRBV6-5 to TRBJ2-7; 12 nucleotides match TRBD1. The CDR3 length is 15 residues. Germline CDR1 is MNHEY and CDR2 is SVGAGI. J lost 5 bases, V lost 5 bases, and 7 bases had no gene match. CDR3 nucleotide sequence: TGTGCCAGCAGTACCCCGGGACAGGGGGCACACGAGCAGTACTTC. Protein product: CASSTPGQGAHEQYF.

V gene TRBV30 combines with J gene TRBJ2-2; D perhaps matches TRBD2 (6 bases). The CDR3 has 14 residues. V was clipped by 0 bases and J by 3 bases, with 8 bases between them. Germline V CDR1 and CDR2: GTSNPN, SVGIG (reference sequence). The DNA for the CDR3 is TGTGCCTGGAGTGTACCGGGGGACACCGGGGAGCTGTTTTTT. Its translation is CAWSVPGDTGELFF. The whole variable domain, filled in from reference TRBV30 and TRBJ2-2, reads SQTIHQWPATLVQPVGSPLSLECTVEGTSNPNLYWYRQAAGRGLQLLFYSVGIGQISSEVPQNLSASRPQDRQFILSSKKLLLSDSGFYLCAWSVPGDTGELFFGEGSRLTVL.

The V and J genes are TRBV7-9 and TRBJ2-7; tentatively, D is TRBD1 (5 bases). Trimming took 3 bases from V and 5 from J, leaving 11 bases between them. The CDR3 spans 13 residues. Germline V lookup: CDR1 SEHNR, CDR2 FQNEAQ (reference sequence). CDR3 DNA: TGTGCCAGCAGCTTGCAGGGTCCCCACGAGCAGTACTTC. Its translation: CASSLQGPHEQYF.

This rearrangement joins TRBV2 to TRBJ2-1; 9 nucleotides agree with TRBD2. The V gene end was trimmed by 7 bases and the J gene end by 0 bases; junction bases not matched to a gene: 7. The germline V gene has CDR1 SNHLY and CDR2 FYNNEI. The CDR3 covers 16 residues. The chain's CDR3 is CASNWLAGHSYNEQFF. CDR3 bases: TGTGCCAGCAATTGGCTAGCGGGACACTCCTACAATGAGCAGTTCTTC.

The chain recombines TRBV4-2 with TRBJ1-2; TRBD1 is a possible D gene (5 bases). Germline V CDR1 and CDR2: LGHNA, YNFKEQ. V lost 3 bases to trimming and J lost 8 bases, with 16 bases between them. This CDR3 is 14 amino acids long. CDR3 bases: TGTGCCAGCAGCCAGACCATTAGCAGGGAAGGCTACACCTTC. It codes for CASSQTISREGYTF.

The chain couples TRBV11-2 to TRBJ2-1; D remains unclear. The germline V gene has CDR1 SGHAT and CDR2 FQNNGV. V lost 6 bases and J 4 bases, leaving 16 bases between the germline ends. CDR3 length: 15 residues. The CDR3 is CASSPMTLAYNEQFF. The CDR3 DNA sequence: TGTGCCAGCAGTCCAATGACTTTAGCTTACAATGAGCAGTTCTTC.

This clone was detected a few times. This chain joins TRBV20-1 and TRBJ1-5; weak D call: TRBD1 (5 bases). Germline V gives CDR1 DFQATT, CDR2 SNEGSKA (reference sequence). This CDR3 comprises 16 residues. The V and J ends lost 3 bases and 1 base respectively, with 16 bases between them. CDR3 DNA: TGCAGTGCTAGTCGTTTCGACAGAGTGAGCAATCAGCCCCAGCATTTT. It is translated as CSASRFDRVSNQPQHF.

This chain connects TRBV18 to TRBJ1-3; D not certain. Between the trimmed V and J ends, which lost 3 bases and 7 bases, there was a span of 13 bases. The germline CDR1 and CDR2 sequences are KGHSH and LQKENI. CDR3 length: 14 residues. In nucleotides, the CDR3 is TGTGCCAGCTCACCGACACAGCATGGGAACACCATATATTTT. As protein: CASSPTQHGNTIYF.

The chain has TRBV20-1 and TRBJ2-5; D perhaps matches TRBD1 (5 bases). The CDR3 is 14 amino acids. V was cut by 3 bases and J by 5 bases, with 16 bases left in between. The germline CDR1 and CDR2 sequences are DFQATT and SNEGSKA (reference sequence). As DNA, the CDR3 is TGCAGTGCTAGTAATCAAGGGGCTAGGGAGACCCAGTACTTC. Protein product: CSASNQGARETQYF.

The chain recombines TRBV18 with TRBJ2-3; 13 nucleotides match TRBD2. The CDR3 is 21 amino acids. V lost 3 bases and J lost 0; bases outside the gene matches: 15. Germline V CDR1 and CDR2: KGHSH, LQKENI. The DNA for the CDR3 is TGTGCCAGCTCACCTACGCCGGGACTAGCGGGACAGATGGCTAGCACAGATACGCAGTATTTT. Its translation: CASSPTPGLAGQMASTDTQYF.

This rearrangement joins TRBV7-8 to TRBJ1-1; 7 bases align to TRBD1. Germline assignment: CDR1 SGHVS and CDR2 FQNEAQ. The CDR3 spans 14 residues. Losses at the gene ends were 5 bases for V and 4 bases for J; bases not matched to a gene: 7. In DNA form, the CDR3 reads TGTGCCAGCAGCCAGGGGGGGCAGTCCACTGAAGCTTTCTTT. Translated: CASSQGGQSTEAFF.

This clone appeared a single time. This chain uses TRBV25-1 with TRBJ2-7; 7 bases fit TRBD1. Trimming cost V 4 bases and J 4 bases; bases outside gene matches: 7. Germline V gene lookup returns CDR1 MGHDK and CDR2 SYGVNS. The CDR3 runs 14 residues. The CDR3 region has the DNA TGTGCCAGCAGTGTCGAGGGGGCCTCGTACGAGCAGTACTTC. Amino acids: CASSVEGASYEQYF.